This TCR beta chain is drawn from a study of cytomegalovirus exposure and HLA in healthy donors. Amplification used 60 Vbeta primers and 13 Jbeta primers. Using immunoSEQ multiplex PCR, the repertoire was profiled, and TCRdb retains in-frame clones only, with some absent. The sample lists roughly 130,000 clones; approximately 80% were seen once. Findings of the study overall: Looking again later, the authors saw that most CMV-associated TCR beta chains seemed HLA-restricted.

J lost 3 bases, V lost 5 bases, and 3 bases had no gene match. Per the germline V gene, CDR1 is SEHNR and CDR2 is FQNEAQ (reference sequence). The length of the CDR3 is 15 residues. A word on this clone: As yet, its antigen is unknown.

The sample consisted of PBMCs. This clonotype was obtained from a woman aged 40 to 49 in good health and CMV-seropositive. This rearrangement joins TRBV7-9 to TRBJ2-3, with 12 bases fitting TRBD2. CDR3 sequence: CASSDGLAGTDTQYF. DNA of the CDR3: TGTGCCAGCAGCGATGGACTAGCGGGAACAGATACGCAGTATTTT. The complete variable domain, with remaining parts taken from reference TRBV7-9 and TRBJ2-3, reads DTGVSQNPRHKITKRGQNVTFRCDPISEHNRLYWYRQTLGQGPEFLTYFQNEAQLEKSRLLSDRFSAERPKGSFSTLEIQRTEQGDSAMYLCASSDGLAGTDTQYFGPGTRLTVL.